The clone carrying this T cell receptor (beta chain) was recorded a few times. The target antigen is unknown. The entry originates in a study of cytomegalovirus exposure and HLA in healthy donors. Study as a whole: From donors who were HLA-typed, an early data release held 80 million or so unique TCRs.

Trimming cost V 1 base and J 9 bases, with 28 bases left between them. Per the germline V gene, CDR1 is GTSNPN and CDR2 is SVGIG (reference sequence). This CDR3 has 18 amino acids. The PCR ran on 60 Vbeta and 13 Jbeta primers. Sequencing was performed with immunoSEQ multiplex PCR; in TCRdb, only in-frame clones are kept and a portion is missing. The profile covers 150,000 to 200,000 clones, with 77% appearing a single time and 1.4% taken by the ten largest. Overall study results and limits: An ancestry cluster, one associated with Asian ancestry, reportedly showed fewer N-insertions than the approximately 670-donor mean in a later analysis. Most TCR beta V segments were productive about 87% or about 30% of the time in an earlier analysis. The majority of CMV-associated TCR beta chains were reported as apparently HLA-restricted in a later analysis.

The V gene is TRBV30, the J gene TRBJ2-1; possible D gene TRBD2, 7 bases. The sample was PBMCs. The receptor's source is a woman aged 25 to 39 in good health and CMV-seropositive. This chain's CDR3 is CAWSARGTGLGRLGEQFF. CDR3 bases: TGTGCCTGGAGTGCCAGGGGAACAGGACTAGGGAGATTGGGTGAGCAGTTCTTC.